This is a list of T cell receptor beta chains from one sample in a study of blood T cell repertoires in COVID-19. Sequenced by immunoSEQ multiplex PCR; TCRdb stores in-frame clones only, minus some. The table records 330,000 or so clones, about nine tenths of them present only once. Sequenced material: PBMCs or T cells enriched from blood (not recorded which). The receptors shown here come from a woman younger than 45 who had been exposed to COVID-19. Both conserved end residues are part of each CDR3. Fields, in order: CDR3 length, V gene, clone size, D gene, J gene, CDR3 protein, CDR3 DNA. A D gene is named only where the DNA matches it firmly. Only part of the rows carry a size: once, few, many, or a class if the clone is expanded.

len: 14
v_gene: TRBV27
abundance: -
d_gene: TRBD1
j_gene: TRBJ2-5
CDR3aa: CASSTTGGEETQYF
CDR3nt: TGTGCCAGCAGTACGACAGGGGGCGAGGAGACCCAGTACTTC

len: 14
v_gene: TRBV12-5
abundance: -
d_gene: TRBD1
j_gene: TRBJ2-3
CDR3aa: CASGPGDRADTQYF
CDR3nt: TGTGCTAGTGGTCCGGGGGACAGGGCAGATACGCAGTATTTT

len: 20
v_gene: TRBV28
abundance: -
d_gene: -
j_gene: TRBJ2-3
CDR3aa: CASSLRGGTGETSSTDTQYF
CDR3nt: TGTGCCAGCAGTTTAAGGGGGGGGACAGGTGAGACCTCTAGCACAGATACGCAGTATTTT

len: 15
v_gene: TRBV28
abundance: -
d_gene: TRBD2
j_gene: TRBJ2-7
CDR3aa: CASSSGTSGTYEQYF
CDR3nt: TGTGCCAGCAGTTCTGGGACTAGCGGGACCTACGAGCAGTACTTC

len: 15
v_gene: TRBV11-3
abundance: -
d_gene: TRBD1
j_gene: TRBJ2-5
CDR3aa: CASREQGLGKETQYF
CDR3nt: TGTGCCAGCAGAGAACAGGGGTTGGGAAAAGAGACCCAGTACTTC

len: 15
v_gene: TRBV28
abundance: few
d_gene: -
j_gene: TRBJ2-6
CDR3aa: CASTNGEDGANVLTF
CDR3nt: TGTGCCAGCACCAATGGGGAGGATGGGGCCAACGTCCTGACTTTC

len: 14
v_gene: TRBV2
abundance: few
d_gene: TRBD1
j_gene: TRBJ1-3
CDR3aa: CASRVQGAGNTIYF
CDR3nt: TGTGCCAGCAGAGTCCAGGGGGCCGGAAACACCATATATTTT

len: 15
v_gene: TRBV9
abundance: -
d_gene: TRBD1
j_gene: TRBJ1-2
CDR3aa: CASSVAGQGLWGYTF
CDR3nt: TGTGCCAGCAGCGTAGCCGGACAGGGTTTGTGGGGCTACACCTTC

len: 14
v_gene: TRBV19
abundance: -
d_gene: TRBD1
j_gene: TRBJ1-6
CDR3aa: CASSPWTGPLSLHF
CDR3nt: TGTGCCAGTAGTCCCTGGACAGGGCCGCTCTCCCTCCACTTT

len: 15
v_gene: TRBV5-1
abundance: -
d_gene: TRBD1
j_gene: TRBJ2-7
CDR3aa: CASSLVGDRTYEQYF
CDR3nt: TGCGCCAGCAGCTTGGTCGGGGACAGAACCTACGAGCAGTACTTC

len: 14
v_gene: TRBV27
abundance: -
d_gene: -
j_gene: TRBJ1-6
CDR3aa: CASSLVDINSPLHF
CDR3nt: TGTGCCAGCAGTTTAGTCGACATTAATTCACCCCTCCACTTT

len: 14
v_gene: TRBV19
abundance: -
d_gene: -
j_gene: TRBJ2-3
CDR3aa: CASSLGTSTDTQYF
CDR3nt: TGTGCCAGTAGTCTTGGGACTAGCACAGATACGCAGTATTTT

len: 17
v_gene: TRBV3-1/TRBV3-2
abundance: few
d_gene: -
j_gene: TRBJ1-1
CDR3aa: CASSQDIGSDLNTEAFF
CDR3nt: TGTGCCAGCAGCCAAGATATCGGGTCAGACCTGAACACTGAAGCTTTCTTT

len: 14
v_gene: TRBV19
abundance: -
d_gene: -
j_gene: TRBJ1-1
CDR3aa: CASSIEGASTEAFF
CDR3nt: TGTGCCAGTAGTATAGAGGGGGCGAGTACTGAAGCTTTCTTT

len: 12
v_gene: TRBV5-1
abundance: -
d_gene: -
j_gene: TRBJ1-2
CDR3aa: CASRFSDYGYTF
CDR3nt: TGCGCCAGCAGATTCAGCGACTATGGCTACACCTTC

len: 14
v_gene: TRBV7-6
abundance: once
d_gene: -
j_gene: TRBJ2-5
CDR3aa: CASSPGQLGETQYF
CDR3nt: TGTGCCAGCAGCCCGGGACAATTAGGGGAGACCCAGTACTTC

len: 13
v_gene: TRBV20-1
abundance: -
d_gene: -
j_gene: TRBJ2-3
CDR3aa: CSASPGGWDTQYF
CDR3nt: TGCAGTGCTAGTCCCGGAGGTTGGGATACGCAGTATTTT

len: 13
v_gene: TRBV28
abundance: -
d_gene: -
j_gene: TRBJ2-7
CDR3aa: CASSEGGTYEQYF
CDR3nt: TGTGCCAGCAGCGAGGGGGGGACCTACGAGCAGTACTTC

len: 16
v_gene: TRBV5-1
abundance: -
d_gene: -
j_gene: TRBJ1-6
CDR3aa: CASSLARHGKDSPLHF
CDR3nt: TGCGCCAGCAGCTTAGCCCGCCACGGGAAGGATTCACCCCTCCACTTT

len: 17
v_gene: TRBV5-3
abundance: -
d_gene: TRBD1
j_gene: TRBJ2-1
CDR3aa: CAWLGQGPLSSYNEQFF
CDR3nt: TGTGCGTGGCTAGGACAGGGGCCCCTGAGCTCCTACAATGAGCAGTTCTTC

len: 16
v_gene: TRBV18
abundance: -
d_gene: -
j_gene: TRBJ2-3
CDR3aa: CASSPYSLSSTDTQYF
CDR3nt: TGTGCCAGCTCACCGTACAGCCTCTCTAGCACAGATACGCAGTATTTT